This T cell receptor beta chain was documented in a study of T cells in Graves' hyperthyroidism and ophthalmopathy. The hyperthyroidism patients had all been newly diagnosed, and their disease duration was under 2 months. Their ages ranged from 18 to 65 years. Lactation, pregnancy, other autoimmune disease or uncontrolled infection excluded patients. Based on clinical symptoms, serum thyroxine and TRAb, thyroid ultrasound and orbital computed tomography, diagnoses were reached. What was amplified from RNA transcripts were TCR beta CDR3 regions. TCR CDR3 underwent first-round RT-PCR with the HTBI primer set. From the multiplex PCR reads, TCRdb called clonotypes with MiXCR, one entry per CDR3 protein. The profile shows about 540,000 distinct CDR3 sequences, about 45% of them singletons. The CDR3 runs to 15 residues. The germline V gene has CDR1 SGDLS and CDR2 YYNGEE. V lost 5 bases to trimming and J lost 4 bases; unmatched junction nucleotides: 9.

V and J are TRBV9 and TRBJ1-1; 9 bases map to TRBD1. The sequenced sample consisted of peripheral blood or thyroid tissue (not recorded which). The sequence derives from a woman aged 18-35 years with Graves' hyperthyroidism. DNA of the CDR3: TGTGCCAGCAGTTTGGACAGGGGAACCGGCACTGAAGCTTTCTTT. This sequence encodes CASSLDRGTGTEAFF.